This T cell receptor beta chain was sequenced during a study of CD8+ T cells in alopecia areata. After isolation, RNA underwent reverse transcription to generate cDNA as the sequencing template. Clones were sequenced by immunoSEQ multiplex PCR, and TCRdb holds only the in-frame ones, with some missing. The table includes over 150,000 clones, roughly three fifths detected once. CDR1 is LNHNV, CDR2 YYDKDF, per germline (reference sequence). The CDR3 length is 17 residues. With V trimmed by 3 bases and J by 5 bases, 10 bases remained unmatched. Notes on the study in general: Clonality was higher in lesional than normal scalp, especially in alopecia totalis/universalis.

About this clone itself: Its cognate antigen is unknown.

This receptor was obtained from a human donor in good health. Sample: CD8+ T cells sorted from blood. J is TRBJ2-6 and V is TRBV15, with 7 positions matching TRBD1. CDR3 amino acids: CATSSTGAELWANVLTF. As DNA, the CDR3 is TGTGCCACCAGCAGTACAGGGGCCGAGCTCTGGGCCAACGTCCTGACTTTC.